This T cell receptor (beta chain) was identified in a study of blood T cell repertoires in COVID-19. The wider study: T cells, B-cell-depleted T cells, or PBMCs provided the cDNA or gDNA that served as material.

In regard to this clone: The identical CDR3 is also encoded by other nucleotide sequences in the sample.

Profiled with immunoSEQ multiplex PCR; TCRdb holds only in-frame clones, not every one. Of about 150,000 clones listed, around 90% are singletons. The length of the CDR3 is 14 residues. The J segment lost 4 bases and the V segment lost 5 bases, leaving 5 bases of the junction unmatched. Germline CDR1 reads MNHEY; CDR2 reads SVGAGI. The chain is built from TRBV6-5 and TRBJ1-2, with 9 positions matching TRBD1. Sequenced material: peripheral blood. This TCR was sampled from a man aged 50 to 59 with acute or convalescent COVID-19. The CDR3 bases are TGTGCCAGCAGTACAGGGGGCCGGGTCTATGGCTACACCTTC. This sequence encodes CASSTGGRVYGYTF.